The 19 T cell receptor beta chains given below trace back to one sample, sequenced in a study of human T cells and chemical hapten exposure. TCRdb used MiXCR to reprocess the RACE reads, holding one entry per CDR3 protein. Found here are some 65,000 distinct CDR3 sequences, around 6.1% of them singletons; the top ten hold 3.4%. Documented time point: healthy volunteer bleed at 6 weeks. Unfractionated whole blood yielded the extracted total RNA. The sequenced sample consisted of whole blood. The receptors stem from a female donor in good health. Some clones in this sample may be carry-over from other donors' samples.

This clonotype was seen at least ten times. The genes are TRBV7-3 and TRBJ2-5, with 11 bases lining up with TRBD2. After removal of 5 bases from V and 2 bases from J, the junction contained 7 bases not matched to a gene. Per germline, CDR1 SGHTA and CDR2 FQGTGA. The CDR3 runs 16 residues. CDR3 in amino acids: CASSLGLAGVQETQYF. CDR3 bases: TGTGCCAGCAGCCTTGGACTAGCGGGCGTTCAAGAGACCCAGTACTTC.

This clonotype has only a few counts. The genes are TRBV6-6 and TRBJ2-3; D is ambiguous. Germline V gene lookup returns CDR1 MNHNY and CDR2 SVGAGI (reference sequence). The CDR3 has 13 amino acids. Trimming removed 4 bases from V and 4 bases from J, with 9 bases in between. The CDR3, as DNA: TGTGCCAGCAGTTTGGACGGCTCAGATACGCAGTATTTT. Translated: CASSLDGSDTQYF.

This chain links TRBV7-2 with TRBJ1-2; D is uncertain. The germline V and J ends were trimmed by 0 bases and 0 bases, with 5 bases remaining between them. The CDR3 length is 14 residues. The V gene's germline CDR1 is SGHTA and CDR2 FQGNSA. CDR3 coding DNA: TGTGCCAGCAGCTTAGCTCATGCTAACTATGGCTACACCTTC. Its translation: CASSLAHANYGYTF. Based on the CDR3 plus reference TRBV7-2 and TRBJ1-2, the full variable domain is GAGVSQSPSNKVTEKGKDVELRCDPISGHTALYWYRQSLGQGLEFLIYFQGNSAPDKSGLPSDRFSAERTGGSVSTLTIQRTQQEDSAVYLCASSLAHANYGYTFGSGTRLTVV.

With respect to this clonotype: This may come from a read error, since a much larger clone is one base off. This chain links TRBV28 with TRBJ2-6, with TRBD1 matching over 7 bases. Trimming at V came to 6 bases and at J to 0 bases, leaving 8 bases not matched to a gene. The CDR3 consists of 17 residues. CDR1 MDHEN and CDR2 SYDVKM come from the germline V gene. The CDR3 DNA reads TGTGCCAGCAGGTGTTCGGGACAGATCTCTGGGGCCAACGTCCTGACTTTC. Protein: CASRCSGQISGANVLTF.

The table lists this clonotype with many counts. The chain has TRBV3-1 and TRBJ1-1; D is possibly TRBD1 (6 bases). With 1 base removed from V and 7 bases from J, the gap between germline ends came to 16 bases. Germline CDR1 and CDR2: LGHDT and YNNKEL (reference sequence). The CDR3 runs to 15 residues. The CDR3 sequence: CASSQGVTGKGEAFF. CDR3 sequence (DNA): TGTGCCAGCAGCCAAGGGGTAACAGGGAAGGGTGAAGCTTTCTTT.

This clonotype has a handful of counts. The chain joins TRBV29-1 to TRBJ2-3; perhaps TRBD1 as D (5 bases). Trimming removed 4 bases from V and 9 bases from J, with 11 bases in between. The CDR3 consists of 11 residues. Looked up from germline, CDR1 is SQVTM and CDR2 is ANQGSEA. The CDR3 spells CSVGRQGTQYF. The CDR3 bases are TGCAGCGTTGGTCGGCAGGGAACGCAGTATTTT.

This chain joins TRBV27 and TRBJ2-2; D remains unclear. The CDR3 has 13 residues. Deletions cut 5 bases from V and 5 bases from J, with 9 bases between. Germline V gives CDR1 MNHEY, CDR2 SMNVEV (reference sequence). The DNA of the CDR3 is TGTGCCAGCAGTACATTGGAGACCGGGGAGCTGTTTTTT. It codes for CASSTLETGELFF.

Of note for this clonotype: Germline is not matched at one junction end, which may reflect a read error. The rearrangement joins TRBV7-2 to TRBJ1-6; D is unresolved. CDR1 SGHTA and CDR2 FQGNSA come from the germline V gene. This CDR3 has 15 amino acids. CDR3 residues: CASSLEKLGNSPLHF. The CDR3 bases are TGTGCCAGCAGTTTAGAGAAACTGGGTAATTCACCCCTCCACTTT. The full variable domain, rest sourced from reference TRBV7-2 and TRBJ1-6, is GAGVSQSPSNKVTEKGKDVELRCDPISGHTALYWYRQSLGQGLEFLIYFQGNSAPDKSGLPSDRFSAERTGGSVSTLTIQRTQQEDSAVYLCASSLEKLGNSPLHFGNGTRLTVT.

The CDR3 loop reads CASSLRGRDIDTQYF. CDR3 DNA: TGTGCCAGCAGTTTACGCGGGAGGGACATAGATACGCAGTATTTT. The J gene is TRBJ2-3, the V gene TRBV12-3 or TRBV12-4, with 9 bases that match TRBD2. This CDR3 region has 15 residues. With 2 bases clipped from V and 5 bases from J, the junction kept 5 bases outside the gene matches.

This clonotype was recorded many times. V gene TRBV5-1 combines with J gene TRBJ1-1, with unresolved D. Germline CDR1 reads SGHRS; CDR2 reads YFSETQ. Trimming pared 0 bases from V and 0 bases from J, leaving 9 bases between. This CDR3 has 15 residues. The CDR3 DNA reads TGCGCCAGCAGCTTGGAGCCAGCGGTGAACACTGAAGCTTTCTTT. Its protein is CASSLEPAVNTEAFF.

In this sample, this clonotype turned up many times. The rearrangement uses TRBV20-1 and TRBJ2-4; D ambiguous. V lost 3 bases and J 2 bases, leaving 8 bases between the germline ends. Germline lookup yields CDR1 DFQATT and CDR2 SNEGSKA (reference sequence). CDR3 length: 13 residues. CDR3 DNA sequence: TGCAGTGCTAGTGATAGGTCCAAAAACATTCAGTACTTC. Translated, it gives CSASDRSKNIQYF.

A few counts support this clonotype. The V call is TRBV12-3 or TRBV12-4, the J call TRBJ2-5, with unresolved D. The CDR3 contains 12 residues. Between the trimmed V and J ends, which lost 5 bases and 5 bases, there was a span of 9 bases. The CDR3 spells CASSERPETQYF. The DNA for the CDR3 is TGTGCCAGCAGTGAGCGTCCGGAGACCCAGTACTTC.

This clonotype was found a few times. The chain links TRBV15 to TRBJ2-6; D remains ambiguous. Germline values: CDR1 LNHNV, CDR2 YYDKDF (reference sequence). The CDR3 has 16 amino acids. The V end was cut by 0 bases, the J end by 0 bases, with 6 bases between. CDR3 in DNA: TGTGCCACCAGCAGAGATACGGACTCTGGGGCCAACGTCCTGACTTTC. Its translation is CATSRDTDSGANVLTF. The full variable domain, completed using reference TRBV15 and TRBJ2-6, is DAMVIQNPRYQVTQFGKPVTLSCSQTLNHNVMYWYQQKSSQAPKLLFHYYDKDFNNEADTPDNFQSRRPNTSFCFLDIRSPGLGDTAMYLCATSRDTDSGANVLTFGAGSRLTVL.

There are many counts of this clonotype. This chain links TRBV12-3 or TRBV12-4 with TRBJ1-4; unclear D gene. The CDR3 totals 11 residues. V was cut by 4 bases and J by 9 bases, with 6 bases left in between. As DNA, the CDR3 is TGTGCCAGCAGTTCGGTCCAAAAACTGTTTTTT. It translates to CASSSVQKLFF.

This clonotype has at least ten counts. The CDR3 DNA reads TGTGCCAGCAGCCGCAGCGACTCAGATACGCAGTATTTT. As protein: CASSRSDSDTQYF. The V and J genes are TRBV7-2 and TRBJ2-3; D remains unclear. Germline CDR1 and CDR2: SGHTA and FQGNSA. The CDR3 loop spans 13 amino acids. Trimming removed 5 bases from V and 4 bases from J, with 10 bases in between.

This clonotype occurred a few times. The chain is built from TRBV6-1 and TRBJ1-1; D is unresolved. Trimming cost V 7 bases and J 4 bases, with 10 bases left between them. Germline assignment: CDR1 MNHNS and CDR2 SASEGT. The CDR3 has 12 residues. In DNA form, the CDR3 reads TGTGCCAGCACGATAACGGGCACTGAAGCTTTCTTT. Protein sequence: CASTITGTEAFF.

The CDR3 loop reads CASSTEVIAKNIQYF. The CDR3 DNA reads as TGTGCCAGCAGTACGGAGGTAATAGCCAAAAACATTCAGTACTTC. The chain has TRBV12-3 or TRBV12-4 and TRBJ2-4, with a weak D call TRBD2 (5 bases). V gave up 5 bases and J gave up 0 bases, with 11 bases separating them. The CDR3 has 15 residues.

This clonotype has at least ten counts. This chain links TRBV6-5 with TRBJ2-3; the D gene is possibly TRBD2 (5 bases). V was clipped by 2 bases and J by 1 base, with 7 bases between them. CDR3 length: 14 residues. CDR1 is MNHEY, CDR2 SVGAGI, per germline. The CDR3 here is CASSYSGRTDTQYF. The CDR3 DNA sequence: TGTGCCAGCAGTTACAGCGGCCGCACAGATACGCAGTATTTT.

This clonotype was counted ten times or more. The chain recombines TRBV6-6 with TRBJ1-5; D possibly corresponds to TRBD1 (5 bases). The germline V and J ends were trimmed by 4 bases and 9 bases, with 13 bases remaining between them. The CDR3 is 13 residues long. Per the germline V gene, CDR1 is MNHNY and CDR2 is SVGAGI (reference sequence). The CDR3 loop is CASSLGGLWPQHF. CDR3 sequence (DNA): TGTGCCAGCAGTTTGGGGGGTTTGTGGCCCCAGCATTTT.